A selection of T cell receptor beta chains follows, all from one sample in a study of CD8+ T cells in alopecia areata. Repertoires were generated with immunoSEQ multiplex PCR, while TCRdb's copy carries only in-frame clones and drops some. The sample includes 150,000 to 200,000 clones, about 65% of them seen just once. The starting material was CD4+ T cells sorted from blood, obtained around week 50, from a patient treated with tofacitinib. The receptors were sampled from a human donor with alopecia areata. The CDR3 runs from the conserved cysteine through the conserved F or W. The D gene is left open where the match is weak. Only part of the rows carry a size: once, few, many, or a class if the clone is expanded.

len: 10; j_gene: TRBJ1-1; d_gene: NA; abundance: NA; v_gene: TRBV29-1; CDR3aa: CSVDGGGPFF; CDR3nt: TGCAGCGTTGACGGCGGGGGACCTTTCTTT
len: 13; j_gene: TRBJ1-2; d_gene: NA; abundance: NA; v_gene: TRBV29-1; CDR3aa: CSVDNRVGYGYTF; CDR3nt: TGCAGCGTTGACAACAGGGTGGGGTATGGCTACACCTTC
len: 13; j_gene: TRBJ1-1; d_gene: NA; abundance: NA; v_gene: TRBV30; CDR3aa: CAWSKQDNTEAFF; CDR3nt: TGTGCCTGGAGCAAACAGGACAACACTGAAGCTTTCTTT
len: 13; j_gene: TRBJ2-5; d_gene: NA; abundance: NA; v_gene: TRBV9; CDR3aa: CASSVGVQETQYF; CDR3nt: TGTGCCAGCAGCGTAGGAGTGCAAGAGACCCAGTACTTC
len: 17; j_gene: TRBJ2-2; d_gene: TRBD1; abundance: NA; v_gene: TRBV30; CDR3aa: CARRDITGGANTGELFF; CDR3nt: TGTGCCCGCCGCGACATCACAGGGGGTGCGAACACCGGGGAGCTGTTTTTT
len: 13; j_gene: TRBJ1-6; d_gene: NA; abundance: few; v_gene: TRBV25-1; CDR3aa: CASSTHPDSPLHF; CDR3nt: TGTGCCAGCAGTACCCATCCGGATTCACCCCTCCACTTT
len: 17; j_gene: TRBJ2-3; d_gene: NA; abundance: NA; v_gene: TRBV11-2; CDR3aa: CASNPNPSSGYTDTQYF; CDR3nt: TGTGCCAGCAACCCTAATCCCTCCAGTGGCTACACAGATACGCAGTATTTT
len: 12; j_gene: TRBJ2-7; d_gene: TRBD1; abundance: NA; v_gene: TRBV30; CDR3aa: CAWHRGLYEQYF; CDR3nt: TGTGCCTGGCACAGGGGGCTCTACGAGCAGTACTTC
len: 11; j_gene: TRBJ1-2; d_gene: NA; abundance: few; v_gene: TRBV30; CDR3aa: CAWSGLYGYTF; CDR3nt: TGTGCCTGGAGTGGACTCTATGGCTACACCTTC
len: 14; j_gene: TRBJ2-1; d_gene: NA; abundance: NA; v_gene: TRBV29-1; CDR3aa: CSVETENLYNEQFF; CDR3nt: TGCAGCGTGGAGACGGAAAACTTATACAATGAGCAGTTCTTC
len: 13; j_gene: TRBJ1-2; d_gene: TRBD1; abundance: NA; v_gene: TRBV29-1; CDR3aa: CSVEPTGRYGYTF; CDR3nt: TGCAGCGTTGAACCGACAGGGCGCTATGGCTACACCTTC
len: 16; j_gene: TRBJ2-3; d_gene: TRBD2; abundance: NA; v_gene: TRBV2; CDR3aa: CASSGRLASVTDTQYF; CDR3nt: TGTGCCAGCAGCGGGCGACTAGCTTCAGTCACAGATACGCAGTATTTT
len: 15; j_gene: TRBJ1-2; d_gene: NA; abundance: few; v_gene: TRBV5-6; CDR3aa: CASSSVWGQDYGYTF; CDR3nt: TGTGCCAGCAGCTCGGTATGGGGCCAAGACTATGGCTACACCTTC
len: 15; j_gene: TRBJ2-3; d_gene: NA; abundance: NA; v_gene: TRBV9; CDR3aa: CASSVGIVSTDTQYF; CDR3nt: TGTGCCAGCAGCGTCGGGATCGTTAGCACAGATACGCAGTATTTT
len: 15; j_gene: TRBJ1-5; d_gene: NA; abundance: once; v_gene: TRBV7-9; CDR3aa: CASSTGWGFNQPQHF; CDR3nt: TGTGCCAGCAGCACAGGGTGGGGGTTCAATCAGCCCCAGCATTTT
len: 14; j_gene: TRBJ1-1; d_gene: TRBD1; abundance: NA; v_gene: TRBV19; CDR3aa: CATTGTVYHTEAFF; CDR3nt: TGTGCCACAACCGGGACAGTTTATCACACTGAAGCTTTCTTT
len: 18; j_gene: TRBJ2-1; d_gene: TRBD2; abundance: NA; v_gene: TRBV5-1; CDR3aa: CASSLVGLGGALRGEQFF; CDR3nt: TGCGCCAGCAGCTTGGTGGGACTAGGCGGGGCACTACGGGGTGAGCAGTTCTTC
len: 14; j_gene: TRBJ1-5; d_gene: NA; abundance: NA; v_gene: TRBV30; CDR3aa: CAWSRALVGQPQHF; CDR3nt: TGTGCCTGGAGCCGGGCTCTAGTCGGTCAGCCCCAGCATTTT
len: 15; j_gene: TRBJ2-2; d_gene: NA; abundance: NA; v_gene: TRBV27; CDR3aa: CASSYRVPIVGELFF; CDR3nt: TGTGCCAGCAGTTACCGGGTCCCCATTGTAGGGGAGCTGTTTTTT
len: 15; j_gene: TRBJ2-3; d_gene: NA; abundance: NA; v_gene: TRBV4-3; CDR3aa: CASSFRTGSTDTQYF; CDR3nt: TGCGCCAGCAGCTTTCGAACCGGTAGCACAGATACGCAGTATTTT
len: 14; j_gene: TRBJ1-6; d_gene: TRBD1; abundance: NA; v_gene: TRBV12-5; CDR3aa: CASGTGTGNSPLHF; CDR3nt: TGTGCTAGTGGCACCGGGACAGGGAATTCACCCCTCCACTTT
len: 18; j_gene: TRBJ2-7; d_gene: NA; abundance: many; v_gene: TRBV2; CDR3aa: CAGRGVSEGSSPAYEQYF; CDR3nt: TGTGCCGGACGAGGAGTCAGTGAGGGGTCTAGTCCCGCCTACGAGCAGTACTTC
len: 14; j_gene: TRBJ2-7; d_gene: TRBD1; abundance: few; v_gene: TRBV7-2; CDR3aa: CASSSGTGTYEQYF; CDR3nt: TGTGCCAGCAGCTCCGGGACAGGGACCTACGAGCAGTACTTC
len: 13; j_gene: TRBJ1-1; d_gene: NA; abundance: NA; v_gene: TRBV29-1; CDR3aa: CSVGQIQNTEAFF; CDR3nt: TGCAGCGTTGGACAAATTCAGAACACTGAAGCTTTCTTT
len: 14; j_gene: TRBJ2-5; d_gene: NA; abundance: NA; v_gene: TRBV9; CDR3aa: CASSVDRGGETQYF; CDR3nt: TGTGCCAGCAGCGTAGACCGAGGCGGAGAGACCCAGTACTTC
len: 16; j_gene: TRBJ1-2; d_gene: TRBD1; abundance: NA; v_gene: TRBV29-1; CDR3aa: CSVVVSGQGARYGYTF; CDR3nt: TGCAGCGTTGTTGTAAGCGGACAGGGGGCGCGGTATGGCTACACCTTC
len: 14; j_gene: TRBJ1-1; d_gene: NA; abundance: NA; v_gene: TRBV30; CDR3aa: CAWSWSGRNTEAFF; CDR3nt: TGTGCCTGGAGTTGGTCAGGGCGTAACACTGAAGCTTTCTTT
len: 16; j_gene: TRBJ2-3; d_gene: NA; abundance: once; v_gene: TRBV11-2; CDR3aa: CASGPGRTGGTDTQYF; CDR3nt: TGTGCCAGCGGCCCTGGACGGACCGGCGGCACAGATACGCAGTATTTT
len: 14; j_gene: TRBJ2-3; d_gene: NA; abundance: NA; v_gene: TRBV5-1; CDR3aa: CASSLQGGTDTQYF; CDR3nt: TGCGCCAGCAGCTTACAGGGTGGCACAGATACGCAGTATTTT
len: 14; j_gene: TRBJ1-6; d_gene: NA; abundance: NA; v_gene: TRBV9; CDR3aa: CASTTLDGGSPLHF; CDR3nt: TGTGCCAGCACCACATTGGACGGAGGATCACCCCTCCACTTT
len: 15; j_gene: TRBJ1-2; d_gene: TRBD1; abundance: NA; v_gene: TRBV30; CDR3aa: CAWSVRQGLDYGYTF; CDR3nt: TGTGCCTGGAGTGTACGACAGGGATTGGACTATGGCTACACCTTC
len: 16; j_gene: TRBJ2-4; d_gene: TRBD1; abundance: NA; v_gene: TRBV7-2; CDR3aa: CASSSPGQQAKNIQYF; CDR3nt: TGTGCCAGCAGCTCTCCGGGACAGCAAGCCAAAAACATTCAGTACTTC